This T cell receptor beta chain was identified in a study of OX40 agonist ivuxolimab in advanced cancers. Overall study results and limits: Some of the nonresponding patients also showed low levels of normalized T-cell clonal expansion.

As concerns this clone: Its antigen is unknown.

The data were produced by immunoSEQ multiplex PCR, yet TCRdb's version contains in-frame clones alone and is incomplete. Of 25,000 to 35,000 clones detected, 86% appear once; the ten largest clones hold 25%. This CDR3 is built from 16 residues. Germline V lookup: CDR1 SGHDT, CDR2 YYEEEE. The V segment lost 5 bases and the J segment 7 bases; nucleotides outside the gene matches: 13. The sequence was obtained from an adult with an advanced solid tumor such as melanoma, head and neck, liver or kidney cancer. The sequencing here drew on CD4+ or CD8+ T cells sorted from blood, taken in a trial of the OX40 agonist ivuxolimab. The chain combines TRBV5-6 with TRBJ1-4, with 8 bases that match TRBD1. CDR3 amino acids: CASRSGQATDGEKLFF. DNA for the CDR3: TGTGCCAGCAGGTCGGGACAGGCCACCGACGGTGAAAAACTGTTTTTT.